The next 20 T cell receptor beta chains were all read from a single sample in a study of cytomegalovirus exposure and HLA in healthy donors. PCR involved 60 Vbeta and 13 Jbeta primers. The data were produced by immunoSEQ multiplex PCR, yet TCRdb's version contains in-frame clones alone and is incomplete. The repertoire holds about 62,000 clones, with roughly 80% as singletons. The sample was PBMCs. These receptor sequences come from a young woman in good health and CMV-seronegative.

V usage is TRBV6-5 and J usage is TRBJ1-1, with D hard to call. The length of the CDR3 is 12 residues. Germline values: CDR1 MNHEY, CDR2 SVGAGI. V lost 10 bases and J 1 base, leaving 10 bases between the germline ends. CDR3 residues: CAIRTGNTEAFF. The CDR3 bases are TGTGCCATCAGGACTGGGAACACTGAAGCTTTCTTT.

The genes are TRBV5-1 and TRBJ2-3, with 14 bases lining up with TRBD2. CDR3 length: 17 amino acids. Germline values: CDR1 SGHRS, CDR2 YFSETQ. Trimming at V came to 3 bases and at J to 8 bases, leaving 11 bases not matched to a gene. The CDR3 loop reads CASSSGTSGGTVGTQYF. The CDR3 bases are TGCGCCAGCAGCTCGGGGACTAGCGGGGGTACCGTAGGTACGCAGTATTTT. The complete variable domain, with remaining parts taken from reference TRBV5-1 and TRBJ2-3, reads KAGVTQTPRYLIKTRGQQVTLSCSPISGHRSVSWYQQTPGQGLQFLFEYFSETQRNKGNFPGRFSGRQFSNSRSEMNVSTLELGDSALYLCASSSGTSGGTVGTQYFGPGTRLTVL.

This chain uses TRBV7-9 with TRBJ2-7; D is ambiguous. V dropped 3 bases and J dropped 4 bases, with 7 bases sitting between them. Germline V gives CDR1 SEHNR, CDR2 FQNEAQ (reference sequence). The CDR3 spans 12 residues. The CDR3, as DNA: TGTGCCAGCAGCTTTGTGAGTTACGAGCAGTACTTC. As protein: CASSFVSYEQYF.

The chain has TRBV21-1 and TRBJ1-1; the DNA was not used to check the table's D call, TRBD1. TRBV21-1 is classified as a pseudogene. CDR3 length: 11 residues. The CDR3 reads CASSKGRGRFF. The CDR3 DNA reads as TGTGCCAGCAGCAAAGGGCGTGGGCGCTTCTTT.

The V gene is TRBV7-2, the J gene TRBJ2-3; a weak D match, TRBD2 (6 bases). V was shortened by 0 bases and J by 8 bases, with 9 bases between the two germline ends. Germline lookup yields CDR1 SGHTA and CDR2 FQGNSA. This CDR3 has 13 residues. CDR3 DNA: TGTGCCAGCAGCTTAGCTTCGCGGGGTACGCAGTATTTT. It encodes CASSLASRGTQYF. The variable domain in full, completed from reference TRBV7-2 and TRBJ2-3, reads GAGVSQSPSNKVTEKGKDVELRCDPISGHTALYWYRQSLGQGLEFLIYFQGNSAPDKSGLPSDRFSAERTGGSVSTLTIQRTQQEDSAVYLCASSLASRGTQYFGPGTRLTVL.

V is TRBV19 and J is TRBJ2-7; 11 bases are a match to TRBD2. V shed 6 bases, J shed 2 bases, and the junction held 3 bases outside the gene matches. The CDR3 loop spans 14 amino acids. Germline CDR1 reads LNHDA; CDR2 reads SQIVND (reference sequence). This CDR3 reads CASSGLAGTYEQYF. The CDR3 bases are TGTGCCAGTAGCGGACTAGCGGGTACCTACGAGCAGTACTTC.

This clone was seen a single time. The chain couples TRBV6-1 to TRBJ2-1; 8 nucleotides match TRBD1. CDR1 and CDR2 from the germline V gene are MNHNS and SASEGT. The trim removed 2 bases at V and 0 bases at J, leaving 3 bases unmatched. This CDR3 contains 16 residues. DNA of the CDR3: TGTGCCAGCAGTGAATCAGGGGGCCTCTCCTACAATGAGCAGTTCTTC. It is translated as CASSESGGLSYNEQFF.

This chain joins TRBV10-3 and TRBJ2-3; 7 bases match TRBD2. The CDR3 runs to 12 residues. Per germline, CDR1 ENHRY and CDR2 SYGVKD. The junction had 1 base not matched to a gene; V was cut back by 9 bases and J by 1 base. For the CDR3, the DNA is TGTGCCATTCGGGGGGGCACAGATACGCAGTATTTT. Protein: CAIRGGTDTQYF.

This clone was seen a single time. The chain employs TRBV19 and TRBJ2-1, with a possible D match to TRBD2 (6 bases). The CDR3 has 13 amino acids. In germline, CDR1 is LNHDA, CDR2 SQIVND (reference sequence). V lost 5 bases, J lost 8 bases, and 13 bases lay in between. This CDR3 is CASSPGTQHEQFF. CDR3 DNA: TGTGCCAGTAGTCCGGGGACTCAGCATGAGCAGTTCTTC.

This chain links TRBV30 with TRBJ2-7, with 8 bases identical to TRBD1. J gave up 2 bases and V 7 bases, and 4 bases lay outside the gene matches. The CDR3 is 12 amino acids. The germline gives CDR1 GTSNPN, CDR2 SVGIG (reference sequence). The CDR3 DNA sequence: TGTGCCTCTACAGGGGGAACCTACGAGCAGTACTTC. Protein: CASTGGTYEQYF.

This chain links TRBV6-5 with TRBJ1-1; possible D gene TRBD1, 5 bases. Per the germline V gene, CDR1 is MNHEY and CDR2 is SVGAGI. V lost 4 bases and J 5 bases, leaving 14 bases between the germline ends. CDR3 length: 14 residues. Here the CDR3 reads CASSSRGGGTEAFF. In nucleotides, the CDR3 is TGTGCCAGCAGTTCGAGGGGTGGAGGGACTGAAGCTTTCTTT.

The rearrangement links TRBV25-1 to TRBJ2-7; a weak D match, TRBD1 (5 bases). This CDR3 has 14 amino acids. V lost 4 bases and J 3 bases, leaving 13 bases between the germline ends. Germline values: CDR1 MGHDK, CDR2 SYGVNS. CDR3 sequence reads: CASSADRNFYEQYF. Written as DNA, the CDR3 is TGTGCCAGCAGTGCAGACAGAAACTTCTACGAGCAGTACTTC.

The chain carries TRBV19 and TRBJ1-2; TRBD1 matches at 7 bases. Looked up from germline, CDR1 is LNHDA and CDR2 is SQIVND (reference sequence). Trimming cost V 7 bases and J 5 bases; bases outside gene matches: 7. This CDR3 comprises 13 residues. CDR3 protein: CASKGTDWYGYTF. DNA for the CDR3: TGTGCCAGTAAGGGGACAGACTGGTATGGCTACACCTTC.

The chain carries TRBV5-1 and TRBJ1-1, with 8 bases fitting TRBD1. Germline loops: CDR1 SGHRS, CDR2 YFSETQ. V shed 5 bases and J 4 bases; nucleotides not matched to a gene: 16. The CDR3 is 17 residues long. CDR3 in amino acids: CASRTRAGGMDSTEAFF. The CDR3 DNA sequence: TGCGCCAGCAGAACGCGGGCAGGGGGCATGGATAGCACTGAAGCTTTCTTT.

The rearrangement uses TRBV7-2 and TRBJ2-5; 8 bases match TRBD2. Germline-derived CDR1 and CDR2 are SGHTA and FQGNSA. V gave up 3 bases and J gave up 3 bases; unmatched junction bases: 3. The CDR3 is made up of 14 amino acids. DNA for the CDR3: TGTGCCAGCAGCTTGGCGGGGGGAGAAGAGACCCAGTACTTC. Its translation is CASSLAGGEETQYF.

This clone showed up just a few times. V gene TRBV11-3 combines with J gene TRBJ1-4, with TRBD1 matching 7 bases. This CDR3 region has 14 residues. J lost 2 bases, V lost 4 bases, and 1 base had no gene match. Per the germline V gene, CDR1 is SGHNT and CDR2 is YENEEA. The CDR3 nucleotides read TGTGCCAGCAGCTCAGGGGGTACTAATGAAAAACTGTTTTTT. Its protein product is CASSSGGTNEKLFF.

The chain couples TRBV5-6 to TRBJ2-3; D is unresolved. The V and J ends lost 3 bases and 6 bases respectively, with 5 bases between them. In germline, CDR1 is SGHDT, CDR2 YYEEEE. There are 11 residues in the CDR3. In DNA, the CDR3 is TGTGCCAGCAGCTCGCAGGATACGCAGTATTTT. It translates to CASSSQDTQYF.

J is TRBJ2-3 and V is TRBV4-1, with TRBD2 identical over 13 bases. The germline V gene encodes CDR1 MGHRA and CDR2 YSYEKL. Unmatched junction bases numbered 9, after V lost 0 bases and J lost 6 bases. This CDR3 region has 18 residues. As DNA, the CDR3 is TGCGCCAGCAGCCAAGAGGGGTCGGGACTAGCGGGGTGGGATACGCAGTATTTT. Its translation is CASSQEGSGLAGWDTQYF.

This clone was seen more than once but under ten times. This chain connects TRBV6-1 to TRBJ1-1, with D maybe TRBD1 (5 bases). Germline V gives CDR1 MNHNS, CDR2 SASEGT. The CDR3 covers 15 residues. V was clipped by 6 bases and J by 1 base, with 15 bases between them. The CDR3 spells CASSPTGGANTEAFF. The CDR3 DNA sequence: TGTGCCAGCAGCCCTACAGGTGGGGCGAACACTGAAGCTTTCTTT.

V gene TRBV20-1 combines with J gene TRBJ2-7, with TRBD1 matching over 7 bases. The V gene's germline CDR1 is DFQATT and CDR2 SNEGSKA (reference sequence). CDR3 length: 11 amino acids. Trimming removed 7 bases from V and 3 bases from J; junction bases left unmatched: 3. CDR3 protein: CSGQGIYEQYF. In nucleotides, the CDR3 is TGCAGTGGACAGGGTATCTACGAGCAGTACTTC.